One and the same sample provided the 8 T cell receptor beta chains below, sequenced in a study of T-cell reconstitution after alpha-beta-depleted transplantation in children. Unique molecular identifiers tagged the TCRbeta library. TCRdb passed the PCR reads through MiXCR, listing each CDR3 protein once. The sample consists of approximately 980,000 distinct CDR3 sequences, about 30% of them appearing once. The sequencing here drew on PBMCs, mostly from graft donor cells, taken 360 days after TCRalphabeta/CD19-depleted stem cell transplant. The source is a boy under two years old who had a stem cell transplant for SCID, so the T cells may come from the graft donor.

This chain joins TRBV29-1 and TRBJ1-1; D gene unclear. Per germline, CDR1 SQVTM and CDR2 ANQGSEA. V was cut by 4 bases and J by 5 bases, with 5 bases left in between. This CDR3 spans 10 amino acids. CDR3 DNA: TGCAGCGTTGGGTGGACTGAAGCTTTCTTT. This codes for CSVGWTEAFF.

This clonotype occurred a few times. The rearrangement links TRBV28 to TRBJ2-7, with D unclear. The V and J ends lost 5 bases and 0 bases respectively, with 14 bases between them. CDR1 is MDHEN and CDR2 is SYDVKM in the germline V gene. The CDR3 is 15 amino acids. This CDR3 is CASSPGPMSSYEQYF. Here the CDR3 DNA reads TGTGCCAGCAGTCCCGGTCCCATGAGCTCCTACGAGCAGTACTTC.

The chain recombines TRBV2 with TRBJ1-5; no clear D. V lost 4 bases, J lost 9 bases, and 10 bases lay in between. CDR3 size: 12 residues. Germline CDR1 reads SNHLY; CDR2 reads FYNNEI. The CDR3 reads CASSADGGPQHF. The CDR3 DNA is TGTGCCAGCAGTGCGGACGGAGGGCCCCAGCATTTT.

This clonotype was seen a handful of times. The gene calls are TRBV12-3 or TRBV12-4 and TRBJ2-1, with D possibly being TRBD1 (5 bases). The CDR3 runs to 13 residues. Trimming shortened V by 8 bases and J by 9 bases, and 17 bases separated the two germline ends. CDR3 nucleotide sequence: TGTGCCAGCGGCCGTAGGGGATGGGGTGAGCAGTTCTTC. It yields the protein CASGRRGWGEQFF.

This chain joins TRBV20-1 and TRBJ1-5, with TRBD1 identical over 9 bases. The germline CDR1 and CDR2 sequences are DFQATT and SNEGSKA (reference sequence). This CDR3 contains 14 residues. V was pared by 6 bases and J by 6 bases, with 9 bases of the junction left unmatched. In DNA, the CDR3 is TGCAGTGCCCAATCAACAGGGGGCGTTCAGCCCCAGCATTTT. Translating gives CSAQSTGGVQPQHF.

The rearrangement links TRBV5-5 to TRBJ2-2; 8 nucleotides align to TRBD1. V was pared by 4 bases and J by 5 bases, with 7 bases of the junction left unmatched. CDR3 length: 15 residues. Germline V CDR1 and CDR2: SGHKS, YYEKEE (reference sequence). The CDR3 region has the DNA TGTGCCAGCAGCGTGGGACAGGTCTTTACCGGGGAGCTGTTTTTT. This translates into CASSVGQVFTGELFF.

The chain couples TRBV9 to TRBJ2-3, with TRBD1 identical over 9 bases. Germline trimming cut 0 bases from V and 5 bases from J; bases unmatched to any gene: 7. This CDR3 contains 16 residues. Germline V CDR1 and CDR2: SGDLS, YYNGEE. The CDR3 here is CASSVAQGAWEDTQYF. CDR3 DNA sequence: TGTGCCAGCAGCGTAGCACAGGGGGCCTGGGAAGATACGCAGTATTTT.

The rearrangement links TRBV5-1 to TRBJ1-4; D gene ambiguous. V lost 4 bases, J lost 3 bases, and 13 bases lay in between. From germline, CDR1 is SGHRS and CDR2 YFSETQ. The CDR3 is made up of 15 amino acids. CDR3 loop: CASSPVSFSNEKLFF. CDR3 coding DNA: TGCGCCAGCAGCCCCGTCTCATTTTCTAATGAAAAACTGTTTTTT. The full variable domain, its missing parts supplied by reference TRBV5-1 and TRBJ1-4, is KAGVTQTPRYLIKTRGQQVTLSCSPISGHRSVSWYQQTPGQGLQFLFEYFSETQRNKGNFPGRFSGRQFSNSRSEMNVSTLELGDSALYLCASSPVSFSNEKLFFGSGTQLSVL.